This T cell receptor (beta chain) was retrieved from a study of early T cells in non-severe SARS-CoV-2 infection. In this sample, this clonotype turned up a few times. TCRdb called the 5' RACE reads again in MiXCR, with one record for every CDR3 protein. This sample has 50,000 to 65,000 distinct CDR3 sequences, with roughly 18% found just once. The germline CDR1 and CDR2 sequences are SEHNR and FQNEAQ (reference sequence). The V end lost 5 bases, the J end lost 10 bases, and 15 bases lay between the germline ends. The CDR3 totals 14 residues. The source was whole blood, collected at baseline. The sequence came from an adult who was a healthcare worker with PCR-confirmed SARS-CoV-2 infection or an uninfected control (not recorded which). The chain combines TRBV7-9 with TRBJ1-6; D is possibly TRBD1 (6 bases). Here the CDR3 reads CASSTRDINSPLHF. In nucleotides, the CDR3 is TGTGCCAGCAGCACCAGGGACATTAACTCACCCCTCCACTTT. Using reference TRBV7-9 and TRBJ1-6 for the parts outside the CDR3, the full variable domain is DTGVSQNPRHKITKRGQNVTFRCDPISEHNRLYWYRQTLGQGPEFLTYFQNEAQLEKSRLLSDRFSAERPKGSFSTLEIQRTEQGDSAMYLCASSTRDINSPLHFGNGTRLTVT.